This T cell receptor beta chain was recovered during a study of beta chain features in type 1 diabetes. Study-wide points: VDJ junctions from patients with type 1 diabetes contained fewer insertions and more deletions.

Isolated RNA was reverse transcribed in full, so expressed TCRB transcripts were sequenced. Only in-frame clones appear in the TCRdb table, and some are missing; sequencing was by immunoSEQ multiplex PCR. The repertoire holds about 320,000 clones, with 12% to 15% as singletons. This clone has only a few counts. Its antigen is not known. The CDR3 spans 15 residues. V lost 1 base to trimming and J lost 6 bases, with 14 bases between them. The germline V gene encodes CDR1 SGHVS and CDR2 FQNEAQ. There was one heparinised blood draw per donor, averaging roughly 120 mL. Central memory, naive, regulatory and stem cell-like memory CD4+ cells were sorted by CD45RO/CCR7/CD25/CD127/CD95/CD27.

The chain recombines TRBV7-8 with TRBJ2-3, with D possibly matching TRBD2 (6 bases). The specimen was central memory CD4+ T cells from blood. The TCR sequence derives from a man between 25 and 39 years old in good health. CDR3 sequence reads: CASSLETGRGDTQYF. In DNA, the CDR3 is TGTGCCAGCAGCTTAGAAACCGGGAGAGGGGATACGCAGTATTTT.